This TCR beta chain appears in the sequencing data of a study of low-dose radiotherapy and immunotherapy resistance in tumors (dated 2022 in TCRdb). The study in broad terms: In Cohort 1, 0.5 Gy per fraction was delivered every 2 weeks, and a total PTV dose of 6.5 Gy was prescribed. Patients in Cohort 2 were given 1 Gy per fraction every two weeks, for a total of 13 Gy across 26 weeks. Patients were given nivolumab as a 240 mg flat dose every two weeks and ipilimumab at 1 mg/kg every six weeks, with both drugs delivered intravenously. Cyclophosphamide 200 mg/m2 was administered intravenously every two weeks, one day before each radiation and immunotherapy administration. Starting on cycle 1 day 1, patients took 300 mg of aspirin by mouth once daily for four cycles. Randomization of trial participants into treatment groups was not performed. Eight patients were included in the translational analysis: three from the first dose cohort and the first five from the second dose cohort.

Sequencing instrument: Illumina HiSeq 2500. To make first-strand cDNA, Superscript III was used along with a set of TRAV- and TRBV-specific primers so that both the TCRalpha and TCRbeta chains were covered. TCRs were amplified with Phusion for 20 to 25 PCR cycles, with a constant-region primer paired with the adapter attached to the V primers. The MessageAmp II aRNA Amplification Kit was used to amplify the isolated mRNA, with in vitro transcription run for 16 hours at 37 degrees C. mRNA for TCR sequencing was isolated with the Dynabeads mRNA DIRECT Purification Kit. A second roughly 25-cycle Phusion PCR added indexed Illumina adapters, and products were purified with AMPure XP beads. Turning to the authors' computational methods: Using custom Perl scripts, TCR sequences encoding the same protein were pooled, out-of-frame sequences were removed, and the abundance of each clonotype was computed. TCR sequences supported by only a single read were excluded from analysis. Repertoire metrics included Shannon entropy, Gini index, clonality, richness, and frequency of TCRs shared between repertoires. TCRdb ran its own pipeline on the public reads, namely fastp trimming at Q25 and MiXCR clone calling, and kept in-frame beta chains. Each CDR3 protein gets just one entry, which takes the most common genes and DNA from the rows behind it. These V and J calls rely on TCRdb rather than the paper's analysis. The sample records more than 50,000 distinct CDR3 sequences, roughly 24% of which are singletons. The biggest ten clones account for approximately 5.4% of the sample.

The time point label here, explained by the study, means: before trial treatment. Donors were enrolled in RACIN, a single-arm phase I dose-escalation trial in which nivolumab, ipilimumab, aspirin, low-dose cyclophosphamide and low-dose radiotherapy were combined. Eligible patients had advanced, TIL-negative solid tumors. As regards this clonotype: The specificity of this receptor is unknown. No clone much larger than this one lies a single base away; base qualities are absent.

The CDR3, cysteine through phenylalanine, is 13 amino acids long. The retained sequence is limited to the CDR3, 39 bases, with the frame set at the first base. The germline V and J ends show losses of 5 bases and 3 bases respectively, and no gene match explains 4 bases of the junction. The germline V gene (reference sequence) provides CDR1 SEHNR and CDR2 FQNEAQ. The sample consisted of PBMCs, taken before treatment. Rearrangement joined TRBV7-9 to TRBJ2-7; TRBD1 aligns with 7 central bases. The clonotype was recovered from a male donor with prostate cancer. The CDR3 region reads CASSPPGGYEQYF. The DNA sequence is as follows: TGTGCCAGCAGCCCTCCAGGGGGCTACGAGCAGTACTTC.